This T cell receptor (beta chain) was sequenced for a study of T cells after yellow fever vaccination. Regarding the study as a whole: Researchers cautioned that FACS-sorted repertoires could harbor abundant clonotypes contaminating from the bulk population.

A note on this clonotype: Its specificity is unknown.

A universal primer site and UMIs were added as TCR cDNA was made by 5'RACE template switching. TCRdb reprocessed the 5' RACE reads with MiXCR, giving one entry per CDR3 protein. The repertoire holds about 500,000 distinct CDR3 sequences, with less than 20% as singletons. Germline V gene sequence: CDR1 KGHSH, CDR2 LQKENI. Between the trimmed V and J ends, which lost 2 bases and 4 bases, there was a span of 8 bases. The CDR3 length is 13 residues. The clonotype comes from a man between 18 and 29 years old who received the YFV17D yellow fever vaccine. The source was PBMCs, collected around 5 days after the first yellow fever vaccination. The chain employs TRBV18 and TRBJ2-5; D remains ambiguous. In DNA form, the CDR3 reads TGTGCCAGCTCACCAGGGGATTTAGAGACCCAGTACTTC. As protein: CASSPGDLETQYF.